This T cell receptor beta chain is from a study of T-cell memory formation after mild COVID-19. Using constant-segment primers, 5'RACE produced TCR alpha and TCR beta cDNA libraries carrying sample barcodes and UMIs. TCRdb reprocessed the 5' RACE reads via MiXCR and lists one record per CDR3 protein. The table shows 200,000 to 300,000 distinct CDR3 sequences, with over 15% occurring only once. Findings and caveats of the study: Cross-reactive memory apparently joined, as some responding clones appeared in pre-infection memory.

This clonotype occurred a few times. Its target is unknown. The trim removed 6 bases at V and 6 bases at J, leaving 4 bases unmatched. Germline V gives CDR1 SNHLY, CDR2 FYNNEI. This CDR3 contains 14 residues. Sequencing input: PBMCs or a T cell subset sorted from them (not recorded which). This chain links TRBV2 with TRBJ2-2, with 10 bases aligning to TRBD1. This clonotype originated in a man aged 18 to 35 who had mild COVID-19 (a few samples of this study predate the infection). Cell type and time point are not known. CDR3 coding DNA: TGTGCCAGCAGATTGACAGGGGGCCCCGGGGAGCTGTTTTTT. Encoded protein: CASRLTGGPGELFF.